The source of this TCR beta chain is a study of immune characterization of retroperitoneal liposarcoma. TCRdb passed the PCR reads through MiXCR, listing each CDR3 protein once. The sample carries roughly 8,000 distinct CDR3 sequences, just under 30% recorded once. V was clipped by 6 bases and J by 4 bases, with 12 bases between them. In germline, CDR1 is MNHNS, CDR2 SASEGT. The CDR3 runs 13 residues. In its sample, this clonotype ranks as medium-sized. Sample: blood. The chain couples TRBV6-1 to TRBJ2-5, with D possibly matching TRBD2 (6 bases). The source of this sequence is a male donor with retroperitoneal liposarcoma. CDR3 nucleotide sequence: TGTGCCAGCAGCCTGACTAGAGGAGAGACCCAGTACTTC. This encodes CASSLTRGETQYF.